This TCR beta chain is from a study of blood T cell repertoires in COVID-19. The wider study: Sites in the United States, Italy and Spain provided acute and convalescent COVID-19 samples.

Assignments of participants to cohorts depended upon their own reported clinical history. Exposed study participants had met a COVID-19 case within 2 weeks before entry. The CDR3 extends over 13 amino acids. Trimming removed 3 bases at V and 8 bases at J, with 10 bases between. In germline, CDR1 is KGHDR, CDR2 SFDVKD. Original methodology: Nucleated cell counts were estimated from reference gene primer amplification. Here immunoSEQ multiplex PCR was the method, and the copy in TCRdb shows in-frame clones only, minus some. The V and J calls and clone size were taken over from that table, and D and trimming were inferred from the DNA. This repertoire shows a few hundred thousand clones, approximately 90% found once; its top ten account for about 0.9%.

Sequenced sample: PBMCs or T cells enriched from blood (not recorded which). The origin of this receptor is a woman aged 40-49 years who had been exposed to COVID-19. The chain uses TRBV24-1 and TRBJ2-1; D ambiguous. For the CDR3, the DNA is TGTGCCACCAGTGATCCTATAGCACATGAGCAGTTCTTC. Its translation: CATSDPIAHEQFF.